This TCR beta chain was identified in a study of T cell responses to AZD1222 COVID-19 vaccine. The CDR3 runs 16 residues. Losses at the gene ends were 1 base for V and 7 bases for J; bases not matched to a gene: 7. Germline values: CDR1 KGHSH, CDR2 LQKENI. TCRdb's copy holds only in-frame clones and misses some; the assay was immunoSEQ multiplex PCR. The sample lists around 46,000 clones, 89% occurring once. Pooled together were second doses at about 4 or about 12 weeks. With regard to this clone: Its antigen remains unknown.

The study's findings and limits: Repertoires were obtained only post-peak T cell response.

The rearrangement uses TRBV18 and TRBJ2-1; 10 nucleotides match TRBD2. This material consisted of peripheral blood, taken 28 days after the second AZD1222 dose. This TCR was sampled from an adult who received the AZD1222 COVID-19 vaccine. The CDR3 DNA reads TGTGCCAGCTCACCACTAACTAGCGGGGCCGCTAATGAGCAGTTCTTC. It encodes CASSPLTSGAANEQFF.